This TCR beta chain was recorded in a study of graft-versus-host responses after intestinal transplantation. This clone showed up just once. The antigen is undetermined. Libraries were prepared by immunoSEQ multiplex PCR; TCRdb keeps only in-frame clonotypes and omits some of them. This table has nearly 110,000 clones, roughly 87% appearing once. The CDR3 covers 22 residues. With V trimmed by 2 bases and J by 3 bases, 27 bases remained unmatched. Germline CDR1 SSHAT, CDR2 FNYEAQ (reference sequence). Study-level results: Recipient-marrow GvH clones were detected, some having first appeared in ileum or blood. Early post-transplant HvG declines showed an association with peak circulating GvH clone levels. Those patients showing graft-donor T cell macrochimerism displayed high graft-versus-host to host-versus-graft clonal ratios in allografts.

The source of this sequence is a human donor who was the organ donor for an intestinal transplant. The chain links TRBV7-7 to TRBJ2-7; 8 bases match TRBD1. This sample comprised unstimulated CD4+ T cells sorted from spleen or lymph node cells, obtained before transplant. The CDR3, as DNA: TGTGCCAGCAGCTTATCTTGGTGGGGTGAATTTTGGACAGGGAGTAAGATCTACGAGCAGTACTTC. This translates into CASSLSWWGEFWTGSKIYEQYF.